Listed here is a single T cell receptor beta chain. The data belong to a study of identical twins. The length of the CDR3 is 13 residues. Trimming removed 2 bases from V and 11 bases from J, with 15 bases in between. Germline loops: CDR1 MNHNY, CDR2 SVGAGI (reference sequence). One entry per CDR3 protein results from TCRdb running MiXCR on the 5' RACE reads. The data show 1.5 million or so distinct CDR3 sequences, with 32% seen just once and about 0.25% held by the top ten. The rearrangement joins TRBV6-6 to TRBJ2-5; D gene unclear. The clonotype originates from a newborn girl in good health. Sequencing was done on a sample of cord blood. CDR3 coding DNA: TGTGCCAGCAGTTACGCACGAGCCTACGGGCAGTACTTC. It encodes CASSYARAYGQYF.